This T cell receptor beta chain was retrieved from a study of cytomegalovirus exposure and HLA in healthy donors. Study-level points and caveats: Most TCRs appeared rarely, but some public TCRs recurred in many donors. In vitro experiments confirmed that three CMV-associated chains were specific for CMV antigens. Later, an analysis found that TCR clusters from the first cohort tended to co-occur in the 90 to 150 validation repertoires. The study recorded about 150 TCR beta chains that were cytomegalovirus-associated.

Regarding this clone: Its antigen remains unknown.

V lost 3 bases and J lost 4; bases outside the gene matches: 6. CDR3 length equals 14 residues. Germline CDR1 reads SGHAT; CDR2 reads FQNNGV. Profiling relied on immunoSEQ multiplex PCR, and the TCRdb table lists in-frame clones only, not all of them. Here the sample spans 150,000 to 160,000 clones, about 88% being singletons. The rearrangement joins TRBV11-2 to TRBJ2-7; 7 positions match TRBD2. The source material was PBMCs. The receptor's source is a young man in good health and CMV-seropositive. The CDR3 protein is CASSFLAVGYEQYF. Here the CDR3 DNA reads TGTGCCAGCAGCTTCCTAGCGGTCGGGTACGAGCAGTACTTC.